This TCR beta chain was identified during a study of blood T cell repertoires in COVID-19. Study background: Italy, Spain and the United States were the sources of the convalescent and acute COVID-19 samples. PBMCs, B-cell-depleted T cells, or T cells provided the cDNA or gDNA that made up the material.

In the authors' methods: Reference gene primers were amplified, and this amplification served to estimate nucleated cell counts. Measured with immunoSEQ multiplex PCR; TCRdb has only the in-frame clones, and not every one. V, J and clone size are those of that table, while D and trimming were read from the DNA. This table holds 270,000 or so clones, approximately 85% found once. This CDR3 has 13 amino acids. Trimming shortened V by 8 bases and J by 0 bases, and 10 bases separated the two germline ends. CDR1 is LGHDT, CDR2 YNNKEL, per germline (reference sequence). The chain links TRBV3-1 (or the pseudogene TRBV3-2) to TRBJ1-2, with D perhaps matching TRBD1 (6 bases). This sequence originates from a human donor in a cohort sampled during active COVID-19. Sequenced sample: peripheral blood. The CDR3 loop reads CASGGISNYGYTF. The CDR3 coding sequence is TGTGCCAGCGGGGGCATTTCTAACTATGGCTACACCTTC.